The 16 T cell receptor beta chains below were found in one sample sequenced in a study of cytomegalovirus exposure and HLA in healthy donors. The study ran its PCR with 60 Vbeta and 13 Jbeta primers. Sequencing used immunoSEQ multiplex PCR; TCRdb keeps in-frame clones, though not all of them. The table shows 55,000 to 70,000 clones, with roughly 80% occurring only once. Material for sequencing was PBMCs. Source of these receptors: a male donor in good health and CMV-seropositive.

The chain employs TRBV27 and TRBJ2-7; possibly TRBD1 for D (6 bases). The CDR3 is 15 amino acids. V was trimmed by 4 bases and J by 3 bases, leaving 16 bases between them. CDR1 is MNHEY, CDR2 SMNVEV, per germline (reference sequence). The CDR3 reads CASSSQGGPSYEQYF. CDR3 coding DNA: TGTGCCAGCAGTTCCCAAGGGGGTCCGAGCTACGAGCAGTACTTC.

This clone appeared a few times. The chain recombines TRBV6-6 with TRBJ1-4, with TRBD1 matching 8 bases. V shed 4 bases, J shed 6 bases, and the junction held 7 bases outside the gene matches. Germline V gives CDR1 MNHNY, CDR2 SVGAGI (reference sequence). The CDR3 is 15 amino acids. The DNA for the CDR3 is TGTGCCAGCAGTTTTGTACAGGGGGGCGATGAAAAACTGTTTTTT. Its protein is CASSFVQGGDEKLFF.

The chain has TRBV15 and TRBJ1-2, with 8 bases fitting TRBD1. Per the germline V gene, CDR1 is LNHNV and CDR2 is YYDKDF (reference sequence). V lost 1 base to trimming and J lost 3 bases; unmatched junction nucleotides: 4. This CDR3 is built from 15 residues. CDR3 residues: CATSRGTGIYYGYTF. The CDR3 DNA reads TGTGCCACCAGCAGAGGGACAGGGATTTACTATGGCTACACCTTC.

CDR3 in amino acids: CASSITGSTDTQYF. Here the CDR3 DNA reads TGTGCCAGTAGTATCACAGGGAGTACAGATACGCAGTATTTT. The chain couples TRBV19 to TRBJ2-3, with a weak D call TRBD1 (6 bases). The CDR3 contains 14 residues. The germline V gene has CDR1 LNHDA and CDR2 SQIVND (reference sequence). V dropped 3 bases and J dropped 3 bases, with 10 bases sitting between them.

V usage is TRBV6-5 and J usage is TRBJ1-1; the match to TRBD1 covers 9 bases. Germline V gene sequence: CDR1 MNHEY, CDR2 SVGAGI. This CDR3 is built from 15 residues. With V trimmed by 6 bases and J by 3 bases, 8 bases remained unmatched. In nucleotides, the CDR3 is TGTGCCAGCAGCCTAACAGGGGGCGCGTACACTGAAGCTTTCTTT. This gives the protein CASSLTGGAYTEAFF.

V is TRBV9 and J is TRBJ2-1; weak D call: TRBD2 (5 bases). CDR3 length: 18 amino acids. Germline CDR1 reads SGDLS; CDR2 reads YYNGEE. Trimming took 4 bases from V and 1 from J, leaving 21 bases between them. The CDR3 DNA reads TGTGCCAGCAGCTTAGCCCCGGTGGGTTCGGGGTCCTACAATGAGCAGTTCTTC. It translates to CASSLAPVGSGSYNEQFF. The whole variable domain, remainder taken from reference TRBV9 and TRBJ2-1, is DSGVTQTPKHLITATGQRVTLRCSPRSGDLSVYWYQQSLDQGLQFLIQYYNGEERAKGNILERFSAQQFPDLHSELNLSSLELGDSALYFCASSLAPVGSGSYNEQFFGPGTRLTVL.

In its sample, this clone was seen once. V and J are TRBV4-2 and TRBJ2-7, with D hard to call. V was clipped by 4 bases and J by 0 bases, with 16 bases between them. The CDR3 is 16 residues long. In germline, CDR1 is LGHNA, CDR2 YNFKEQ. In nucleotides, the CDR3 is TGTGCCAGCAGCCCCAAGGAAACGGGTCTCTCCTACGAGCAGTACTTC. Translated, it gives CASSPKETGLSYEQYF.

The gene calls are TRBV6-1 and TRBJ1-2; a possible D gene is TRBD1 (5 bases). CDR1 and CDR2 from the germline V gene are MNHNS and SASEGT. This CDR3 spans 16 amino acids. V was shortened by 1 base and J by 6 bases, with 18 bases between the two germline ends. CDR3 nucleotide sequence: TGTGCCAGCAGTGAAGTGATTGGTAGGGCAGGGAATGGCTACACCTTC. As protein: CASSEVIGRAGNGYTF.

The rearrangement uses TRBV5-6 and TRBJ1-1, with 9 nucleotides matching TRBD1. CDR3 length equals 17 residues. Germline CDR1 is SGHDT and CDR2 is YYEEEE. V lost 0 bases and J lost 0; bases outside the gene matches: 6. The CDR3 protein is CASSLVGQGNLNTEAFF. DNA for the CDR3: TGTGCCAGCAGCTTGGTGGGACAGGGAAATCTGAACACTGAAGCTTTCTTT.

The chain combines TRBV27 with TRBJ1-5; D perhaps matches TRBD1 (5 bases). The CDR3 is 14 residues long. Germline CDR1 and CDR2: MNHEY and SMNVEV (reference sequence). V lost 8 bases and J lost 4, with 15 bases in between. The CDR3 DNA is TGTGCCAGCCGGGAGCTCGGGGGAAATCAGCCCCAGCATTTT. Its translation is CASRELGGNQPQHF.

This chain connects TRBV6-5 to TRBJ2-5, with TRBD2 matching 8 bases. TRBJ2-7 explains the end of the DNA better; the J call may be wrong. CDR1 and CDR2 from the germline V gene are MNHEY and SVGAGI. There are 15 residues in the CDR3. The CDR3 sequence: CASSSPRGAAYEQYF. CDR3 nucleotides: TGTGCCAGCAGTTCCCCGCGGGGGGCGGCCTACGAGCAGTACTTC.

This clone was recorded a few times. The rearrangement links TRBV7-2 to TRBJ1-3; TRBD1 matches 8 bases. J was trimmed by 3 bases and V by 5 bases; bases with no gene match: 9. The CDR3 is 16 amino acids. Germline V gene lookup returns CDR1 SGHTA and CDR2 FQGNSA. CDR3 amino acids: CASSGDRGGSGNTIYF. CDR3 nucleotide sequence: TGTGCCAGCAGCGGTGACAGGGGAGGGAGTGGAAACACCATATATTTT.

This rearrangement joins TRBV19 to TRBJ1-5; 8 bases map to TRBD1. The germline gives CDR1 LNHDA, CDR2 SQIVND (reference sequence). V was pared by 6 bases and J by 2 bases, with 3 bases of the junction left unmatched. The CDR3 consists of 14 residues. CDR3 coding DNA: TGTGCCAGTAGGACAGGGGAGGGCAATCAGCCCCAGCATTTT. Encoded protein: CASRTGEGNQPQHF.

With regard to this clone: At the DNA level, this CDR3 is encoded by other sequences in the same sample as well. The chain has TRBV7-4 and TRBJ1-1; TRBD1 matches 7 bases. This CDR3 spans 14 amino acids. The V and J ends lost 8 bases and 7 bases, in that order; junction bases with no gene match: 13. CDR1 SGHVT and CDR2 SQSDAQ come from the germline V gene. The CDR3 loop reads CASLLGTEEIEAFF. The CDR3 coding sequence is TGTGCCAGCCTGCTGGGGACAGAAGAGATTGAAGCTTTCTTT.

This chain joins TRBV9 and TRBJ1-2; 8 bases map to TRBD1. The V gene end was trimmed by 0 bases and the J gene end by 2 bases; junction bases not matched to a gene: 15. CDR1 SGDLS and CDR2 YYNGEE come from the germline V gene. The CDR3 has 19 amino acids. The DNA for the CDR3 is TGTGCCAGCAGCGTAGGCCTTAGTCTGGGACAGGCCTTAAACTATGGCTACACCTTC. Amino acid sequence: CASSVGLSLGQALNYGYTF. Full variable domain (rest looked up from reference TRBV9 and TRBJ1-2): DSGVTQTPKHLITATGQRVTLRCSPRSGDLSVYWYQQSLDQGLQFLIQYYNGEERAKGNILERFSAQQFPDLHSELNLSSLELGDSALYFCASSVGLSLGQALNYGYTFGSGTRLTVV.

The chain recombines TRBV14 with TRBJ1-5, with D unresolved. Per the germline V gene, CDR1 is SGHDN and CDR2 is FVKESK. This CDR3 spans 14 amino acids. V lost 4 bases, J lost 10 bases, and 17 bases lay in between. CDR3 loop: CASSPRTEGGPQHF. The CDR3 region has the DNA TGTGCCAGCAGCCCTCGGACGGAGGGAGGACCCCAGCATTTT.